A selection of T cell receptor beta chains follows, all from one sample in a study of OX40 agonist ivuxolimab in advanced cancers. Sequencing used immunoSEQ multiplex PCR; TCRdb keeps in-frame clones, though not all of them. The sample records 65,000 to 85,000 clones, around 86% being singletons. Sample: CD4+ or CD8+ T cells sorted from blood, taken in a trial of the OX40 agonist ivuxolimab. The source is an adult with an advanced solid tumor such as melanoma, head and neck, liver or kidney cancer. The conserved cysteine and the conserved F or W are not part of the CDR3 here. Fields, in order: J gene, D gene, V gene, CDR3 length, CDR3 protein. The D gene is left open where the match is weak.

J: .
D: TRBD1
V: TRBV6-5
length: 14
CDR3: ASSYSAGTGTHEQY

J: TRBJ1-5
D: .
V: TRBV4-3
length: 11
CDR3: ASSPSRDQPQH

J: TRBJ1-1
D: .
V: TRBV7-9
length: 12
CDR3: ASSLGDSGTEAF

J: TRBJ2-2
D: .
V: TRBV30
length: 10
CDR3: AWTPGAGELF

J: TRBJ2-5
D: .
V: TRBV7-7
length: 12
CDR3: ASSLGASVETQY

J: TRBJ2-7
D: .
V: TRBV6-1
length: 12
CDR3: ASSSRTGRDEQY

J: TRBJ1-1
D: .
V: TRBV6-5
length: 13
CDR3: ASKSGGRVNTEAF

J: TRBJ2-1
D: TRBD2
V: TRBV28
length: 13
CDR3: ASSGSGRGGNEQF

J: TRBJ1-5
D: .
V: TRBV5-6
length: 11
CDR3: ASSLEGTSPQH

J: TRBJ2-7
D: .
V: TRBV11-2
length: 11
CDR3: ASRANTGTEQY

J: TRBJ2-1
D: .
V: TRBV5-5
length: 13
CDR3: ASSFRDPTYNEQF

J: TRBJ1-2
D: .
V: TRBV6-1
length: 14
CDR3: ASSDPGGRGREGYT

J: TRBJ2-2
D: TRBD1
V: TRBV2
length: 13
CDR3: ASSYRGPNTGELF

J: TRBJ2-5
D: .
V: TRBV10-2
length: 11
CDR3: ASSESASATQY

J: TRBJ2-3
D: .
V: TRBV9
length: 12
CDR3: ASSQPGGTDTQY